This T cell receptor (beta chain) was observed in a study of CD8+ T cells in alopecia areata. Study-wide findings and caveats: Although TCR sharing was seen in mice, sharing across patients was less clear, possibly for HLA-related reasons. Tissue-resident alphabeta T cells belonging to normal skin likewise get sequenced within scalp specimens.

Specified treatment: oral pan-JAK inhibitor, 5-10 mg twice daily. Sorting of PBMCs yielded the CD4+ and CD8+ T cells. As concerns this clone: Its cognate antigen is unknown.

RNA was isolated and reverse transcribed to cDNA, the sequencing template. Sequenced by immunoSEQ multiplex PCR; TCRdb stores in-frame clones only, minus some. The table includes a few hundred thousand clones, 60% detected once. This TCR derives from a human donor with alopecia areata. The source material was CD4+ T cells sorted from blood, sampled at approximately week 52, from a patient treated with tofacitinib.

CDR3 DNA sequence: TGTGCCTGGAGTGCAAGGGGTCCCGGGGAGCTGTTTTTT. As protein: CAWSARGPGELFF. The chain combines TRBV30 with TRBJ2-2, with a weak D call TRBD1 (5 bases). Looked up from germline, CDR1 is GTSNPN and CDR2 is SVGIG (reference sequence). This CDR3 comprises 13 residues. Trimming stripped 1 base from V and 6 bases from J, with 9 bases between.